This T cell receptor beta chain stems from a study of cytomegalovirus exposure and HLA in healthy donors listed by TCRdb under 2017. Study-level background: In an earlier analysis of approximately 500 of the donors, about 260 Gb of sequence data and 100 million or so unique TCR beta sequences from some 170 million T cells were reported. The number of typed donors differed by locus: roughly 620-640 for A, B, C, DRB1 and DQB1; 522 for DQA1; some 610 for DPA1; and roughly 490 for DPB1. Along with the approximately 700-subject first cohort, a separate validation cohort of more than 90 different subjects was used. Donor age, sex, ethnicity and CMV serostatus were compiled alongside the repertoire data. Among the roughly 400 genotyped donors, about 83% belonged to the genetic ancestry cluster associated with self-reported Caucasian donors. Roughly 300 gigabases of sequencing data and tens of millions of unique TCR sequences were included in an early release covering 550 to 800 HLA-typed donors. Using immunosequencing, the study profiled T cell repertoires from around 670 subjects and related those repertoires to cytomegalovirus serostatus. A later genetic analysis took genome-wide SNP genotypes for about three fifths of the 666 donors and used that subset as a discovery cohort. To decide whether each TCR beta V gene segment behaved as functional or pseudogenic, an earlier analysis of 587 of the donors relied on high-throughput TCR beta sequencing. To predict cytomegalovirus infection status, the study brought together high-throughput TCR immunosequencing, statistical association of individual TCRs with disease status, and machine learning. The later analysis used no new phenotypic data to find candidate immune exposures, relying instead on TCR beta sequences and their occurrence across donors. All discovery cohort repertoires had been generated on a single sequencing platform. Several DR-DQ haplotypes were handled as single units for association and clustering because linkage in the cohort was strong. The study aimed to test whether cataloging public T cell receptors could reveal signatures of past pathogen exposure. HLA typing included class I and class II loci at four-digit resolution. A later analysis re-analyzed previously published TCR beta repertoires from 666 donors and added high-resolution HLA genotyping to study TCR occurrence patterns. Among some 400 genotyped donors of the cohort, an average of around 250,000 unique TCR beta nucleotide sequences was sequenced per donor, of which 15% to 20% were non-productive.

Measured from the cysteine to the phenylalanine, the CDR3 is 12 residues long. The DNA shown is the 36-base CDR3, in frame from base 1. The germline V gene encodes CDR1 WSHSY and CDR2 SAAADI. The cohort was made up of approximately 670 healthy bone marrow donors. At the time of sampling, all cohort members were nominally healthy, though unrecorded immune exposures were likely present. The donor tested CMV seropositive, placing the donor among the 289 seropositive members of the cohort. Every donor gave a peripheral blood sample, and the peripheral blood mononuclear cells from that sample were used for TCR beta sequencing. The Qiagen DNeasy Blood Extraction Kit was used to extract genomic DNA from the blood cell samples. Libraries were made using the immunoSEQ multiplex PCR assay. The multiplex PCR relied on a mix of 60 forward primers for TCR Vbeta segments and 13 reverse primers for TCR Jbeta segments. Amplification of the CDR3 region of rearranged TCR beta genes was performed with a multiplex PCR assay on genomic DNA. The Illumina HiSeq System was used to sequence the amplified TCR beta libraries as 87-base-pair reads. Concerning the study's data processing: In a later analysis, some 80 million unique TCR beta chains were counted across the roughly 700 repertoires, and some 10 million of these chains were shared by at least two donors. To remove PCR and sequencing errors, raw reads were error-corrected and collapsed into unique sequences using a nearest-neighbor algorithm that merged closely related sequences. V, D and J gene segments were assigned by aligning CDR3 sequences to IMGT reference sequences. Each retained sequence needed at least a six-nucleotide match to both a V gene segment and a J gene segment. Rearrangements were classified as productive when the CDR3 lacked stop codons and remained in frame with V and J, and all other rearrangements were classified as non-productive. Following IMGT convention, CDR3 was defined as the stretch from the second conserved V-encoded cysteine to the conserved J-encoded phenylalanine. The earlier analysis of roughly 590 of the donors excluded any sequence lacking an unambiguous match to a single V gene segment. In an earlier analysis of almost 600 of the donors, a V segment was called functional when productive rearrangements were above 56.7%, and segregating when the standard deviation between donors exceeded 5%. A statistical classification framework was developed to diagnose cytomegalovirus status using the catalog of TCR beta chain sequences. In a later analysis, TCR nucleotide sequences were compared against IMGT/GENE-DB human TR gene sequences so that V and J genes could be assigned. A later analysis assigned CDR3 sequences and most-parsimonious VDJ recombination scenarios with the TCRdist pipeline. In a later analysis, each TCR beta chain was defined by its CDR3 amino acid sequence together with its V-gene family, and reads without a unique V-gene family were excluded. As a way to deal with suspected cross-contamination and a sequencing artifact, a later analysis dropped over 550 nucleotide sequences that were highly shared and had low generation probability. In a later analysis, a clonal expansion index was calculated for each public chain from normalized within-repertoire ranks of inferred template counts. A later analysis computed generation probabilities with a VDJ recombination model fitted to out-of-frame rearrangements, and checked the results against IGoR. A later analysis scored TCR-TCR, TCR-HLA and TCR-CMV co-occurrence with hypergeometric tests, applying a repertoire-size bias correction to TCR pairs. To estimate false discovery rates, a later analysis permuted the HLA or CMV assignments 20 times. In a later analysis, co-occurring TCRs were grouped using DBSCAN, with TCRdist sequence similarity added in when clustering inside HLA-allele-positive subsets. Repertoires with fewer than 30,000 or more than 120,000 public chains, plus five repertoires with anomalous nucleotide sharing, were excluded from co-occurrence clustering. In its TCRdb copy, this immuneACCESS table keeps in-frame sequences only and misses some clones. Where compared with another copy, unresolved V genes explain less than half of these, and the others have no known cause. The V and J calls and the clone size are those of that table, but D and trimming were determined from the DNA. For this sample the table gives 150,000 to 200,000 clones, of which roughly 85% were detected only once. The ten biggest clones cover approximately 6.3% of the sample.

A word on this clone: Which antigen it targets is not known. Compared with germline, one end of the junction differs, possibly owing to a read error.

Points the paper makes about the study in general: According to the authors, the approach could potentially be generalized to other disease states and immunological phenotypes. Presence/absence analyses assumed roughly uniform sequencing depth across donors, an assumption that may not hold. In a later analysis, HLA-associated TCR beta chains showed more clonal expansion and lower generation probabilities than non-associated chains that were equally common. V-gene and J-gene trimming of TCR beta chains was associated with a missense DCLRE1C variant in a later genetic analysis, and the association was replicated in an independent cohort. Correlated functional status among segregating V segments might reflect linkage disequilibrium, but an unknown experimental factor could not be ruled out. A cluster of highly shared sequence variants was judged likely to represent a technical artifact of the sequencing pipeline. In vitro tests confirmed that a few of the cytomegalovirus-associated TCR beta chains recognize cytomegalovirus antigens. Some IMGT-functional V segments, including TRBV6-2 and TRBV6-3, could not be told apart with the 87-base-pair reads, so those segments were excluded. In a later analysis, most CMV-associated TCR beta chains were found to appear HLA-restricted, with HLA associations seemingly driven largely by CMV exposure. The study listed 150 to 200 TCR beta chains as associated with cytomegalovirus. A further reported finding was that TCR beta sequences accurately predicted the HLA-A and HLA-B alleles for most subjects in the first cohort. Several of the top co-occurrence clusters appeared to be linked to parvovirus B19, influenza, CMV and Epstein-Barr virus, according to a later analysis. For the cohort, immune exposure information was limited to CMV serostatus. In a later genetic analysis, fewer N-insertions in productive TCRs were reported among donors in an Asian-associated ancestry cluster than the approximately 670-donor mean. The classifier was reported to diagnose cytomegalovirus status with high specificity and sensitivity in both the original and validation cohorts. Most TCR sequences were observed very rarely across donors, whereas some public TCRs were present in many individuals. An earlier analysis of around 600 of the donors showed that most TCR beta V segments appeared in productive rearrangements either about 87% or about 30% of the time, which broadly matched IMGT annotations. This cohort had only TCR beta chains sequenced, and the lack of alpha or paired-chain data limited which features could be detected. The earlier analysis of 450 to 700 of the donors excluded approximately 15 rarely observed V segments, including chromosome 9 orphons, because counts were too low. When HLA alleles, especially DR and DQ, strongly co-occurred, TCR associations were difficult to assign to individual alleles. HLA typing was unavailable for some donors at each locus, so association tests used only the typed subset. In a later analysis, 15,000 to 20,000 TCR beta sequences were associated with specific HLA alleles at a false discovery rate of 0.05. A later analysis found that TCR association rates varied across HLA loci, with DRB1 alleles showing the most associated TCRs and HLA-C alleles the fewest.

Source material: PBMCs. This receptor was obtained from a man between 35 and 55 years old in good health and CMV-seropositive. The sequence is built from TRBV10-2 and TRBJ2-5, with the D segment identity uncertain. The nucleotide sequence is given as TGCGCCAGCAGTGAGTTTGAAGAGGCCCAGTACTTC. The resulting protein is CASSEFEEAQYF.